The 30 T cell receptor beta chains below all came from one sample that was sequenced in a study of molecular identifiers for immune sequencing clone quantification. TCRdb reprocessed the PCR reads via MiXCR and lists one record per CDR3 protein. The sample carries approximately 93,000 distinct CDR3 sequences, more than 20% recorded once. Sequenced input: naive CD8+ T cells from blood, with Jurkat cell RNA spiked in. The subset is: FACS-sorted CD8+CD4-CCR7+CD45RA+ naive T cells. These receptors were taken from a human donor in good health. Some libraries in this study had Jurkat cell RNA spiked in.

This clonotype was observed a few times. The chain uses TRBV15 and TRBJ2-3; D remains unclear. The germline CDR1 and CDR2 sequences are LNHNV and YYDKDF (reference sequence). V was shortened by 3 bases and J by 0 bases, with 1 base between the two germline ends. The CDR3 totals 12 residues. The CDR3 coding sequence is TGTGCCACCAGCAGTAGCACAGATACGCAGTATTTT. This gives the protein CATSSSTDTQYF.

In this sample, this clonotype turned up a few times. CDR3 nucleotides: TGTGCCAGCAGCTTTGGGAGCACTGAAGCTTTCTTT. The encoded protein is CASSFGSTEAFF. The chain is built from TRBV7-9 and TRBJ1-1; D uncertain. V was trimmed by 3 bases and J by 4 bases, leaving 6 bases between them. The germline CDR1 and CDR2 sequences are SEHNR and FQNEAQ (reference sequence). This CDR3 has 12 residues.

This clonotype was picked up a small number of times. The chain has TRBV7-9 and TRBJ2-5, with a weak D call TRBD2 (5 bases). The germline gives CDR1 SEHNR, CDR2 FQNEAQ (reference sequence). V lost 4 bases and J lost 0, with 18 bases in between. This CDR3 is built from 17 residues. CDR3 in DNA: TGTGCCAGCAGCTCGCCAACACGGGGAGACCACCAAGAGACCCAGTACTTC. Its protein is CASSSPTRGDHQETQYF.

This clonotype came up many times. V is TRBV5-4 and J is TRBJ2-5; weak D call: TRBD2 (5 bases). The V and J ends lost 2 bases and 4 bases respectively, with 21 bases between them. Germline V gives CDR1 SGHNT, CDR2 YYREEE (reference sequence). The CDR3 runs 17 residues. CDR3: CASSLIGVGRYRETQYF. CDR3 sequence (DNA): TGTGCCAGCAGCTTAATCGGGGTAGGCCGCTATCGAGAGACCCAGTACTTC.

This chain uses TRBV20-1 with TRBJ2-1, with 8 bases fitting TRBD1. Per germline, CDR1 DFQATT and CDR2 SNEGSKA (reference sequence). The CDR3 spans 16 residues. CDR3 in DNA: TGCAGGGCCGGGACAGGAGACGCGTTGCCGTACAATGAGCAGTTCTTC. Translated, it gives CRAGTGDALPYNEQFF.

This clonotype was observed many times. This chain joins TRBV10-3 and TRBJ2-7; D unresolved. Per the germline V gene, CDR1 is ENHRY and CDR2 is SYGVKD. V dropped 3 bases and J dropped 3 bases, with 6 bases sitting between them. This CDR3 is built from 12 residues. As DNA, the CDR3 is TGTGCCATCAGTGACAGGAGCTACGAGCAGTACTTC. It yields the protein CAISDRSYEQYF.

This clonotype was seen more than once but under ten times. The chain uses TRBV3-1 and TRBJ2-3; D uncertain. From germline, CDR1 is LGHDT and CDR2 YNNKEL (reference sequence). The V and J ends lost 3 bases and 4 bases respectively, with 11 bases between them. This CDR3 contains 14 residues. The CDR3 DNA reads as TGTGCCAGCAGCCATCCAAACACCCCAGATACGCAGTATTTT. This sequence encodes CASSHPNTPDTQYF.

As to this clonotype: A read error may explain this, as a much larger clone is one base away. Because the CDR3 is missing its conserved closing phenylalanine or tryptophan, this is likely a read error. The CDR3 region is CASSSRTSGSLETQYS. The CDR3 DNA reads as TGTGCCAGCAGTTCACGGACTAGCGGGAGCCTAGAGACCCAGTACTCC. The V call is TRBV28, the J call TRBJ2-5; 13 nucleotides line up with TRBD2. Germline trimming cut 4 bases from V and 4 bases from J; bases unmatched to any gene: 6. Germline CDR1 reads MDHEN; CDR2 reads SYDVKM. The CDR3 runs 16 residues.

This clonotype was counted at least ten times. The chain couples TRBV25-1 to TRBJ2-7; D remains unclear. In germline, CDR1 is MGHDK, CDR2 SYGVNS. Between the trimmed V and J ends, which lost 8 bases and 6 bases, there was a span of 14 bases. This CDR3 region has 12 residues. In DNA, the CDR3 is TGTGCCAGCTCCACCGGGTTCCGCGAGCAGTACTTC. Residues: CASSTGFREQYF.

This clonotype was detected only a few times. V gene TRBV27 combines with J gene TRBJ2-1, with D perhaps matching TRBD1 (5 bases). Germline V gene sequence: CDR1 MNHEY, CDR2 SMNVEV (reference sequence). This CDR3 has 11 residues. The germline V and J ends were trimmed by 2 bases and 15 bases, with 11 bases remaining between them. CDR3: CASSLGAQLFF. The CDR3 DNA reads as TGTGCCAGCAGTTTAGGGGCCCAGCTGTTCTTC.

This clonotype was found a few times. This chain uses TRBV4-3 with TRBJ2-5, with 11 positions matching TRBD1. Germline assignment: CDR1 LGHNA and CDR2 YSLEER. Trimming at V came to 3 bases and at J to 4 bases, leaving 4 bases not matched to a gene. The CDR3 consists of 15 residues. For the CDR3, the DNA is TGCGCCAGCAGCCACGGGACAGGGGGTGGAGAGACCCAGTACTTC. This sequence encodes CASSHGTGGGETQYF.

The chain links TRBV19 to TRBJ2-7; D is unclear. Germline loops: CDR1 LNHDA, CDR2 SQIVND (reference sequence). This CDR3 is built from 14 residues. Trimming removed 6 bases at V and 6 bases at J, with 18 bases between. CDR3 nucleotide sequence: TGTGCCAGTAGCACCGGGCCAGGTCGCTCCGAGCAGTACTTC. This translates into CASSTGPGRSEQYF.

This rearrangement joins TRBV12-5 to TRBJ2-7; D not resolved. V lost 0 bases and J lost 6, with 12 bases in between. This CDR3 is built from 14 residues. Germline lookup yields CDR1 LGHNT and CDR2 FRNRAP. The CDR3 DNA sequence: TGTGCTAGTGGTTTGGTACGGTCGTGGCTCGAGCAGTACTTC. It specifies CASGLVRSWLEQYF.

Of note for this clonotype: The junction differs from germline at one of its ends, possibly a read error. The chain joins TRBV4-1 to TRBJ2-5, with D possibly being TRBD2 (5 bases). Germline V gene lookup returns CDR1 MGHRA and CDR2 YSYEKL. The CDR3 spans 13 residues. The CDR3 is CASSTGMQETPYF. The CDR3 DNA reads as TGCGCCAGCAGCACGGGGATGCAAGAGACCCCGTACTTC.

This clonotype was detected ten times or more. The chain is built from TRBV28 and TRBJ1-5, with D maybe TRBD1 (5 bases). The CDR3 consists of 15 residues. Looked up from germline, CDR1 is MDHEN and CDR2 is SYDVKM. The V gene lost 5 bases and the J gene lost 6 bases, with 17 bases spanning the gap. The CDR3 DNA is TGTGCCAGCAGTCCCCCAGGGCTTTATGCTCAGCCCCAGCATTTT. This sequence encodes CASSPPGLYAQPQHF.

The chain couples TRBV6-4 to TRBJ2-3; a weak D match, TRBD2 (6 bases). This CDR3 has 13 residues. V was cut by 7 bases and J by 8 bases, with 16 bases left in between. Germline loops: CDR1 MRHNA, CDR2 SNTAGT. The CDR3 region is CASKETSGGTQYF. Written as DNA, the CDR3 is TGTGCCAGCAAAGAGACTAGTGGCGGTACGCAGTATTTT.

With respect to this clonotype: A much larger clone differs from this one at a single base, so this may be a read error. The missing conserved phenylalanine or tryptophan at the end of this CDR3 makes a read error likely. The rearrangement joins TRBV13 to TRBJ2-5, with D perhaps TRBD1 or TRBD2 (5 bases each). Trimming took off 1 base at V and 6 bases at J, with 15 bases between the two ends. Per germline, CDR1 PRHDT and CDR2 FYEKMQ (reference sequence). This CDR3 has 15 residues. The CDR3 loop is CASSLVLGEGKTQYL. For the CDR3, the DNA is TGTGCCAGCAGCTTAGTACTGGGGGAAGGGAAGACCCAGTACCTC.

This clonotype showed up many times. V usage is TRBV9 and J usage is TRBJ1-1; D possibly corresponds to TRBD1 (6 bases). The CDR3 is 17 residues long. Trimming took 3 bases from V and 3 from J, leaving 21 bases between them. CDR1 and CDR2 (germline): SGDLS, YYNGEE. CDR3 DNA sequence: TGTGCCAGCAGCGCTAAAACAACAGGGATGAGGGACACTGAAGCTTTCTTT. It is translated as CASSAKTTGMRDTEAFF. The full variable domain, with the rest looked up from reference TRBV9 and TRBJ1-1, is DSGVTQTPKHLITATGQRVTLRCSPRSGDLSVYWYQQSLDQGLQFLIQYYNGEERAKGNILERFSAQQFPDLHSELNLSSLELGDSALYFCASSAKTTGMRDTEAFFGQGTRLTVV.

This rearrangement joins TRBV11-3 to TRBJ2-3; 11 bases map to TRBD2. CDR1 is SGHNT and CDR2 is YENEEA in the germline V gene. This CDR3 has 18 residues. The V and J ends lost 5 bases and 6 bases, in that order; junction bases with no gene match: 16. The CDR3 loop is CASSATSGGPNFEDTQYF. DNA of the CDR3: TGTGCCAGCAGCGCCACTAGCGGGGGACCCAATTTTGAGGATACGCAGTATTTT. The complete variable domain, with remaining parts taken from reference TRBV11-3 and TRBJ2-3, reads EAGVVQSPRYKIIEKKQPVAFWCNPISGHNTLYWYLQNLGQGPELLIRYENEEAVDDSQLPKDRFSAERLKGVDSTLKIQPAELGDSAVYLCASSATSGGPNFEDTQYFGPGTRLTVL.

The chain links TRBV28 to TRBJ2-5; TRBD2 matches 8 bases. The CDR3 has 14 amino acids. Germline lookup yields CDR1 MDHEN and CDR2 SYDVKM. The junction had 10 bases not matched to a gene; V was cut back by 8 bases and J by 5 bases. This CDR3 is CASGPGTSDETQYF. The CDR3 DNA is TGTGCCAGCGGTCCCGGGACTAGTGATGAGACCCAGTACTTC.

Note on this clonotype: Just one base apart from a much larger clone, this may be a read error. CDR3 nucleotides: TGTGCCAGCAGTTTCTTGGCAGAAGAGACCCAGTACTTC. Protein product: CASSFLAEETQYF. The chain has TRBV6-2 or TRBV6-3 and TRBJ2-5; no definite D call. The CDR3 spans 13 residues. Trimming stripped 4 bases from V and 3 bases from J, with 9 bases between. Germline V lookup: CDR1 MNHEY, CDR2 SVGEGT.

In the case of this clonotype: A much larger clone differs from this one at a single base, so this may be a read error. The chain joins TRBV6-5 to TRBJ2-7; D is uncertain. CDR1 MNHEY and CDR2 SVGAGI come from the germline V gene. The CDR3 consists of 16 residues. The CDR3 sequence: CASSYDGPGPLYERYF. For the CDR3, the DNA is TGTGCCAGCAGTTACGATGGGCCGGGCCCCCTCTACGAGCGGTACTTC.

CDR3 residues: CASSQLGSGDEQFF. CDR3 nucleotides: TGCGCCAGCAGCCAATTGGGCTCCGGTGATGAGCAGTTCTTC. V usage is TRBV4-3 and J usage is TRBJ2-1, with no clear D. Trimming stripped 2 bases from V and 8 bases from J, with 13 bases between. From germline, CDR1 is LGHNA and CDR2 YSLEER. The CDR3 has 14 residues.

As concerns this clonotype: Given a much more abundant clone one base away, this may be a read error. The V gene is TRBV7-9, the J gene TRBJ1-1, with a possible D match to TRBD1 (6 bases). The CDR3 is 14 residues long. Germline V CDR1 and CDR2: SEHNR, FQNEAQ (reference sequence). Here the CDR3 reads CARSLAGVGTEAFF. The CDR3 nucleotides read TGTGCCCGCAGCTTAGCAGGGGTCGGGACTGAAGCTTTCTTT.

About this clonotype itself: A read error may explain this, as a much larger clone is one base away. The CDR3 loop is CASSYVPGANVLTF. CDR3 nucleotides: TGTGCCAGCAGTTACGTCCCTGGGGCCAACGTCCTGACTTTC. V is TRBV6-5 and J is TRBJ2-6, with D unclear. Per the germline V gene, CDR1 is MNHEY and CDR2 is SVGAGI. V was clipped by 2 bases and J by 2 bases, with 4 bases between them. This CDR3 comprises 14 residues.

Points on this clonotype: This may arise from a read error, as a much more abundant clone is one base away. This chain joins TRBV9 and TRBJ2-7; possible D gene TRBD1, 6 bases. This CDR3 is 15 amino acids long. Germline V lookup: CDR1 SGDLS, CDR2 YYNGEE. The CDR3 sequence is CARSVGFQGTYEQYF. CDR3 coding DNA: TGTGCCAGAAGCGTAGGTTTCCAGGGGACCTACGAGCAGTACTTC.

Of note for this clonotype: The junction departs from germline at one end; a sequencing error may be responsible. The chain has TRBV6-2 or TRBV6-3 and TRBJ2-7, with D uncertain. This CDR3 contains 13 residues. Germline CDR1 and CDR2: MNHEY and SVGEGT. In DNA, the CDR3 is TGTGCCCGCAGAGGACCGGGCCCATACGAGCAGTACTTC. It yields the protein CARRGPGPYEQYF.

The chain is built from TRBV2 and TRBJ2-1, with D perhaps matching TRBD1 or TRBD2 (6 bases each). There are 12 residues in the CDR3. V lost 7 bases and J 8 bases, leaving 12 bases between the germline ends. The germline gives CDR1 SNHLY, CDR2 FYNNEI. The CDR3 DNA sequence: TGTGCCAGCACCGTTAGGGGGGATGAGCAGTTCTTC. This codes for CASTVRGDEQFF.

Notes on this clonotype: This clone may be a read error of a much larger clone one base away. The V call is TRBV5-5, the J call TRBJ2-7; TRBD2 matches at 7 bases. CDR1 and CDR2 (germline): SGHKS, YYEKEE (reference sequence). The CDR3 sequence is 14 residues long. The CDR3, as DNA: TGTGCCTGCAGCTTGTGGGGAGAGCGGGGCGAGCAGTACTTC. Amino acids: CACSLWGERGEQYF.

This clonotype has more than one count but fewer than ten. J is TRBJ2-7 and V is TRBV12-3 or TRBV12-4; D gene unclear. With 5 bases removed from V and 1 base from J, the gap between germline ends came to 15 bases. The CDR3 is made up of 15 amino acids. CDR3 coding DNA: TGTGCCAGCAGTGCCCCGGCGTTATCATCCTACGAGCAGTACTTC. Its protein is CASSAPALSSYEQYF.